The 29 T cell receptor beta chains reported below all come from one sample, sequenced in a study of T-cell reconstitution after alpha-beta-depleted transplantation in children (dated by TCRdb to 2016 to 2017). Library preparation was by PCR. TCRdb shows the sequencer as Illumina HiSeq 2500. To normalize quantification of the TCRbeta repertoire, the TCR libraries were built with molecular barcoding that relied on unique molecular identifiers. Through fastp at Q25 and MiXCR, TCRdb rebuilt clones from the public reads, retaining in-frame beta chains. Merged by CDR3 protein, the rows form single entries marked with the most common genes and DNA. Recorded for this sample are some 590,000 distinct CDR3 sequences; 10% to 13% of them occurred a single time. Less than 4.5% of the sample comes from the top ten. Sequencing used PBMCs from the stem cell graft donor, obtained from the stem cell graft. Receptors originate from a human donor who donated a stem cell graft to a child with acute myeloid leukemia.

This clonotype was seen a few times. V and J are TRBV15 and TRBJ2-1; 10 positions match TRBD2. The germline gives CDR1 LNHNV, CDR2 YYDKDF (reference sequence). V lost 0 bases to trimming and J lost 9 bases; unmatched junction nucleotides: 8. There are 16 residues in the CDR3. Here the CDR3 DNA reads TGTGCCACCAGCAGAGAGGCAGCGGGAGGGATGGGTGAGCAGTTCTTC. Translation: CATSREAAGGMGEQFF.

The V and J genes are TRBV10-3 and TRBJ2-4; no reliable D call. CDR1 and CDR2 from the germline V gene are ENHRY and SYGVKD. The V end lost 3 bases, the J end lost 7 bases, and 7 bases lay between the germline ends. CDR3 length: 12 residues. CDR3 coding DNA: TGTGCCATCAGTGATTTAGGGAACATTCAGTACTTC. Its translation: CAISDLGNIQYF.

Many counts were recorded for this clonotype. V gene TRBV5-1 combines with J gene TRBJ2-7, with 7 bases aligning to TRBD1. The CDR3 extends over 14 amino acids. The germline gives CDR1 SGHRS, CDR2 YFSETQ. V shed 4 bases, J shed 4 bases, and the junction held 8 bases outside the gene matches. The CDR3 loop is CASSEDRALYEQYF. The CDR3 DNA is TGCGCCAGCAGCGAAGACAGGGCCCTTTACGAGCAGTACTTC.

Ten or more counts support this clonotype. This chain links TRBV5-1 with TRBJ1-1; TRBD1 aligns across 7 bases. The CDR3 spans 14 residues. Germline V gene lookup returns CDR1 SGHRS and CDR2 YFSETQ. Germline trimming cut 4 bases from V and 0 bases from J; bases unmatched to any gene: 3. The CDR3 spells CASSEGTVNTEAFF. For the CDR3, the DNA is TGCGCCAGCAGCGAAGGGACAGTGAACACTGAAGCTTTCTTT.

The CDR3 protein is CASSQEPSGGQETQYF. DNA for the CDR3: TGCGCCAGCAGCCAAGAGCCTTCGGGCGGTCAAGAGACCCAGTACTTC. The chain has TRBV4-1 and TRBJ2-5; D gene unclear. CDR1 is MGHRA, CDR2 YSYEKL, per germline. Trimming removed 0 bases at V and 2 bases at J, with 13 bases between. There are 16 residues in the CDR3.

Note on this clonotype: A much larger clone lies one base from this, so it may be a read error. The V and J genes are TRBV7-3 and TRBJ2-1; no definite D call. Germline CDR1 reads SGHTA; CDR2 reads FQGTGA. The length of the CDR3 is 15 residues. The CDR3 here is CASSLMGGSYDEQFF. The DNA of the CDR3 is TGTGCCAGCAGCTTAATGGGCGGCTCCTACGATGAGCAGTTCTTC.

Only a few counts were recorded for this clonotype. The rearrangement links TRBV15 to TRBJ2-5; D is unresolved. The CDR3 spans 13 residues. Deletions cut 4 bases from V and 1 base from J, with 7 bases between. CDR1 is LNHNV, CDR2 YYDKDF, per germline (reference sequence). CDR3 sequence: CATSNSFQETQYF. CDR3 coding DNA: TGTGCCACCAGCAACAGCTTCCAAGAGACCCAGTACTTC.

This clonotype was detected ten times or more. The chain recombines TRBV5-1 with TRBJ1-1, with TRBD1 matching over 8 bases. The junction had 3 bases not matched to a gene; V was cut back by 1 base and J by 1 base. CDR3 length: 15 amino acids. CDR1 SGHRS and CDR2 YFSETQ come from the germline V gene. The CDR3 sequence is CASSLLGTGNTEAFF. In DNA form, the CDR3 reads TGCGCCAGCAGCTTGTTAGGGACAGGGAACACTGAAGCTTTCTTT.

This clonotype was counted only a few times. V gene TRBV7-9 combines with J gene TRBJ1-4, with a tentative D call TRBD1 (5 bases). The CDR3 consists of 15 residues. Germline-derived CDR1 and CDR2 are SEHNR and FQNEAQ (reference sequence). Deletions cut 0 bases from V and 7 bases from J, with 12 bases between. The chain's CDR3 is CASSLASGDGEKLFF. Written as DNA, the CDR3 is TGTGCCAGCAGCTTAGCATCCGGGGACGGTGAAAAACTGTTTTTT.

This clonotype was counted ten times or more. V gene TRBV4-1 combines with J gene TRBJ1-2; a weak D match, TRBD1 (6 bases). Per the germline V gene, CDR1 is MGHRA and CDR2 is YSYEKL. The V and J ends lost 4 bases and 8 bases respectively, with 20 bases between them. The CDR3 totals 15 residues. DNA for the CDR3: TGCGCCAGCAGCCCCAATCAGGGGACGATTCCGGGCTACACCTTC. It encodes CASSPNQGTIPGYTF.

This clonotype was detected ten times or more. CDR3 region: CASRGTGEGGNEQFF. Here the CDR3 DNA reads TGTGCCAGCAGAGGGACCGGGGAGGGCGGAAATGAGCAGTTCTTC. The chain links TRBV12-3 or TRBV12-4 to TRBJ2-1, with 7 bases identical to TRBD2. The CDR3 totals 15 residues. V lost 6 bases, J lost 7 bases, and 12 bases stayed unmatched.

This clonotype was detected only a few times. J is TRBJ2-2 and V is TRBV6-2 or TRBV6-3; either TRBD1 or TRBD2 may supply D (5 bases each). The CDR3 extends over 14 amino acids. V lost 0 bases and J 9 bases, leaving 11 bases between the germline ends. The germline gives CDR1 MNHEY, CDR2 SVGEGT. The CDR3: CASSYSGGRRELFF. CDR3 nucleotide sequence: TGTGCCAGCAGTTACTCTGGGGGTAGGAGGGAGCTGTTTTTT.

This clonotype was counted only a few times. The J gene is TRBJ1-2, the V gene TRBV5-6; no clear D gene. Per the germline V gene, CDR1 is SGHDT and CDR2 is YYEEEE. The germline V and J ends were trimmed by 4 bases and 6 bases, with 13 bases remaining between them. CDR3 length: 13 residues. The CDR3 loop is CASSRRRTDGYTF. DNA of the CDR3: TGTGCCAGCAGCCGACGACGTACGGATGGCTACACCTTC.

The gene calls are TRBV6-1 and TRBJ1-2; D is perhaps TRBD1 (5 bases). The germline V gene has CDR1 MNHNS and CDR2 SASEGT. V dropped 3 bases and J dropped 8 bases, with 13 bases sitting between them. The CDR3 extends over 13 amino acids. CDR3 amino acids: CASSDAGDWGYTF. CDR3 nucleotide sequence: TGTGCCAGCAGTGATGCGGGGGACTGGGGCTACACCTTC.

The CDR3 loop is CASSQDIGTHEQYF. As DNA, the CDR3 is TGTGCCAGCAGCCAAGATATCGGCACGCACGAGCAGTACTTC. The rearrangement uses TRBV3-1 and TRBJ2-7; D gene unclear. V dropped 0 bases and J dropped 5 bases, with 11 bases sitting between them. The germline gives CDR1 LGHDT, CDR2 YNNKEL (reference sequence). This CDR3 region has 14 residues.

The rearrangement links TRBV18 to TRBJ2-3; 9 bases map to TRBD1. The V gene's germline CDR1 is KGHSH and CDR2 LQKENI. The CDR3 consists of 19 residues. The V and J ends lost 1 base and 2 bases, in that order; junction bases with no gene match: 13. This chain's CDR3 is CASSPLPGQGTFSTDTQYF. CDR3 sequence (DNA): TGTGCCAGCTCACCACTTCCCGGACAGGGGACCTTCTCCACAGATACGCAGTATTTT.

Details on this clonotype: One end of the junction does not line up with germline, which may come from a read error. The rearrangement uses TRBV6-5 and TRBJ1-5, with D tentatively TRBD1 (5 bases). The CDR3 runs to 15 residues. The V gene's germline CDR1 is MNHEY and CDR2 SVGAGI. The CDR3, as DNA: TGTGCCAGCAGTTTGGGTGGGGACCTCAATCAGACCCAGCATTTT. Translating gives CASSLGGDLNQTQHF.

The chain has TRBV5-4 and TRBJ2-2; TRBD2 agrees at 9 bases. The germline V gene has CDR1 SGHNT and CDR2 YYREEE (reference sequence). V dropped 1 base and J dropped 1; count of bases not matched to a gene: 2. This CDR3 comprises 16 residues. Here the CDR3 reads CASSLKLAGNTGELFF. CDR3 nucleotide sequence: TGTGCCAGCAGCTTGAAACTAGCGGGGAACACCGGGGAGCTGTTTTTT.

This clonotype was counted between two and nine times. The CDR3 DNA follows: TGCGCCAGCAGCTTGGTGGGACACCAAGGGGAGACCCAGTACTTC. Protein product: CASSLVGHQGETQYF. The genes are TRBV5-1 and TRBJ2-5; the D gene is possibly TRBD1 (6 bases). CDR3 length: 15 amino acids. CDR1 is SGHRS, CDR2 YFSETQ, per germline. Between the trimmed V and J ends, which lost 0 bases and 5 bases, there was a span of 14 bases.

The rearrangement uses TRBV7-8 and TRBJ2-1; 14 nucleotides align to TRBD2. J gave up 10 bases and V 3 bases, and 5 bases lay outside the gene matches. In germline, CDR1 is SGHVS, CDR2 FQNEAQ. CDR3 length: 15 residues. In DNA form, the CDR3 reads TGTGCCAGCAGCTTTTCGGGACTAGCGGGAGTAGAGCAGTTCTTC. Protein sequence: CASSFSGLAGVEQFF.

V usage is TRBV3-1 and J usage is TRBJ2-7; 16 bases are a match to TRBD2. With 4 bases clipped from V and 7 bases from J, the junction kept 13 bases outside the gene matches. The CDR3 contains 18 residues. The germline CDR1 and CDR2 sequences are LGHDT and YNNKEL (reference sequence). CDR3 in amino acids: CASSPKGLAGGPLWEQYF. For the CDR3, the DNA is TGTGCCAGCAGCCCCAAGGGACTAGCGGGAGGGCCGCTATGGGAGCAGTACTTC.

The sample holds a few counts of this clonotype. This chain uses TRBV7-9 with TRBJ1-6, with no clear D. The length of the CDR3 is 13 residues. Per germline, CDR1 SEHNR and CDR2 FQNEAQ (reference sequence). Trimming removed 1 base at V and 10 bases at J, with 8 bases between. The DNA of the CDR3 is TGTGCCAGCAGCTTAGGGCCCGGATCACCCCTCCACTTT. Translating it yields CASSLGPGSPLHF. The full variable domain, with the rest looked up from reference TRBV7-9 and TRBJ1-6, is DTGVSQNPRHKITKRGQNVTFRCDPISEHNRLYWYRQTLGQGPEFLTYFQNEAQLEKSRLLSDRFSAERPKGSFSTLEIQRTEQGDSAMYLCASSLGPGSPLHFGNGTRLTVT.

The chain recombines TRBV5-1 with TRBJ2-7; TRBD2 aligns across 11 bases. Germline CDR1 reads SGHRS; CDR2 reads YFSETQ. Germline trimming cut 4 bases from V and 1 base from J; bases unmatched to any gene: 16. The CDR3 sequence is 19 residues long. The CDR3 nucleotides read TGCGCCAGCAGCCCCCGTTTAGCGGGAGGGCCGAATGTTTCCTACGAGCAGTACTTC. This codes for CASSPRLAGGPNVSYEQYF.

The chain combines TRBV3-1 with TRBJ2-2, with D hard to call. The CDR3 is 12 amino acids. V lost 3 bases, J lost 6 bases, and 5 bases lay in between. CDR1 is LGHDT, CDR2 YNNKEL, per germline (reference sequence). CDR3 protein: CASSQRSGELFF. The DNA for the CDR3 is TGTGCCAGCAGCCAGAGGTCCGGGGAGCTGTTTTTT.

The V call is TRBV24-1, the J call TRBJ2-7; no definite D call. The germline gives CDR1 KGHDR, CDR2 SFDVKD. Trimming took 6 bases from V and 7 from J, leaving 21 bases between them. The CDR3 runs 15 residues. CDR3 protein: CATSNPGPQSGEQYF. The DNA for the CDR3 is TGTGCCACCAGTAATCCGGGCCCGCAGTCGGGTGAGCAGTACTTC.

This clonotype was observed a handful of times. The CDR3 loop reads CASSHRTPSSGANVLTF. CDR3 coding DNA: TGTGCCAGCAGCCACCGGACACCGAGCTCTGGGGCCAACGTCCTGACTTTC. The chain employs TRBV14 and TRBJ2-6; a possible D gene is TRBD1 (5 bases). With 3 bases removed from V and 0 bases from J, the gap between germline ends came to 12 bases. This CDR3 is 17 amino acids long. Germline assignment: CDR1 SGHDN and CDR2 FVKESK.

The CDR3 loop is CASSLVQGANNEQFF. The CDR3 coding sequence is TGCGCCAGCAGCTTGGTCCAGGGGGCGAACAATGAGCAGTTCTTC. V gene TRBV5-1 combines with J gene TRBJ2-1; 8 positions agree with TRBD1. Trimming cost V 0 bases and J 5 bases; bases outside gene matches: 4. Looked up from germline, CDR1 is SGHRS and CDR2 is YFSETQ. The CDR3 totals 15 residues.

The chain carries TRBV12-3 or TRBV12-4 and TRBJ1-5, with D unclear. The CDR3 contains 14 residues. Trimming took off 3 bases at V and 4 bases at J, with 10 bases between the two ends. The CDR3 spells CASSFRRKNQPQHF. DNA of the CDR3: TGTGCCAGCAGTTTTAGGAGGAAAAATCAGCCCCAGCATTTT.

This clonotype was detected many times. V usage is TRBV29-1 and J usage is TRBJ1-1; possible D gene TRBD1, 5 bases. This CDR3 contains 13 residues. CDR1 SQVTM and CDR2 ANQGSEA come from the germline V gene. Trimming took 3 bases from V and 4 from J, leaving 12 bases between them. In DNA, the CDR3 is TGCAGCGTTGAGAGACAGAGGGGCACTGAAGCTTTCTTT. Amino acids: CSVERQRGTEAFF. The variable domain in full, with the rest retrieved from reference TRBV29-1 and TRBJ1-1, is SAVISQKPSRDICQRGTSLTIQCQVDSQVTMMFWYRQQPGQSLTLIATANQGSEATYESGFVIDKFPISRPNLTFSTLTVSNMSPEDSSIYLCSVERQRGTEAFFGQGTRLTVV.